Reported below is one T cell receptor (beta chain). In the study's own analysis: Scientists estimated how many nucleated cells there were by amplifying reference gene primers. The data were produced by immunoSEQ multiplex PCR, yet TCRdb's version contains in-frame clones alone and is incomplete. V and J calls plus clone size are reproduced from that table; the DNA served to infer D and trimming. The sample carries tens of thousands of clones, 70% to 85% recorded once. The sample is drawn from a study of blood T cell repertoires in COVID-19. Overall study: The United States, Italy and Spain provided the acute and convalescent COVID-19 samples. Sources were T cells, B-cell-depleted T cells, or PBMCs; the material itself was cDNA or gDNA.

The TCR comes from an elderly man with active or convalescent COVID-19. The sequenced sample was peripheral blood.

CDR3 loop: CASGGTGMSEQFF. The CDR3 DNA follows: TGTGCCAGTGGGGGGACAGGGATGAGTGAGCAGTTCTTC. The chain recombines TRBV19 with TRBJ2-1; 9 bases align to TRBD1. V dropped 8 bases and J dropped 9; count of bases not matched to a gene: 8. This CDR3 is built from 13 residues. Germline V CDR1 and CDR2: LNHDA, SQIVND (reference sequence).